The rows below give T cell receptor beta chains drawn from one sample of a study of blood T cell repertoires in COVID-19. TCRdb keeps only in-frame clones here, not all; method: immunoSEQ multiplex PCR. The data hold fewer than 250,000 clones, with about 80% observed a single time. Sequences were obtained from PBMCs or T cells enriched from blood (not recorded which). Every receptor here comes from a man between 60 and 75 years old who had recovered from COVID-19. The CDR3 runs from the conserved cysteine through the conserved F or W. A D gene is named only where the DNA matches it firmly. Clone size is given for some rows only: seen once, a few or many times, or a class if the clone is expanded.

d_call clone_size j_call v_call cdr3_aa cdr3_nt
- - TRBJ1-1 TRBV19 CASSIEGGANTEAFF TGTGCCAGTAGTATAGAAGGGGGGGCAAACACTGAAGCTTTCTTT
TRBD1 - TRBJ2-1 TRBV11-1 CASSLALQGARNEQFF TGTGCCAGCAGCTTAGCGTTACAGGGGGCTCGTAATGAGCAGTTCTTC
- - TRBJ2-7 TRBV2 CASSTGVTYEQYF TGTGCCAGCAGTACGGGAGTGACCTACGAGCAGTACTTC
- - TRBJ1-3 TRBV7-2 CASSLAMGAGNTIYF TGTGCCAGCAGCTTAGCCATGGGGGCCGGAAACACCATATATTTT
TRBD2 - TRBJ2-1 TRBV11-2 CASSLGPGLAGTYNEQFF TGTGCCAGCAGCTTAGGCCCCGGACTAGCGGGGACCTACAATGAGCAGTTCTTC
- - TRBJ2-3 TRBV21-1 CASSKAGRGTDTQYF TGTGCCAGCAGCAAAGCTGGCAGGGGAACAGATACGCAGTATTTT
TRBD1 - TRBJ1-2 TRBV23-1 CASSQSDRAYGYTF TGCGCCAGCAGTCAATCTGACAGGGCTTATGGCTACACCTTC
TRBD1 - TRBJ2-6 TRBV5-6 CASSFGTGYSGANVLTF TGTGCCAGCAGCTTTGGGACAGGATACTCTGGGGCCAACGTCCTGACTTTC
- - TRBJ1-2 TRBV7-2 CASSFWSGLAFTF TGTGCCAGCAGCTTTTGGAGTGGCCTGGCGTTCACCTTC
- - TRBJ1-1 TRBV5-8 CASSFAGYTEAFF TGTGCCAGCAGCTTCGCCGGGTACACTGAAGCTTTCTTT
TRBD2 - TRBJ2-1 TRBV7-3 CASSLNQRTSGGNEQFF TGTGCCAGCAGCCTAAATCAGAGGACTAGCGGGGGGAATGAGCAGTTCTTC
- - TRBJ2-7 TRBV6-5 CASSYSGGSYEQYF TGTGCCAGCAGTTACTCAGGCGGCTCCTACGAGCAGTACTTC
TRBD1 - TRBJ1-2 TRBV7-9 CASSLAGTGDPYGYTF TGTGCCAGCAGCTTAGCTGGTACAGGGGATCCCTATGGCTACACCTTC
- - TRBJ2-4 TRBV5-6 CASSPRGGAKNIQYF TGTGCCAGCAGCCCCCGAGGGGGAGCCAAAAACATTCAGTACTTC
- - TRBJ1-5 TRBV29-1 CSVRNGNQPQHF TGCAGCGTTCGTAATGGCAATCAGCCCCAGCATTTT
- - TRBJ1-2 TRBV14 CASSQRRGGGYTF TGTGCCAGCAGCCAGCGCCGGGGGGGTGGCTACACCTTC
- once TRBJ1-1 TRBV7-9 CASSSSNTEAFF TGTGCCAGCAGTAGCTCAAACACTGAAGCTTTCTTT
TRBD1 - TRBJ1-2 TRBV24-1 CATSARRTGSGYTF TGTGCCACCAGTGCCCGCCGGACAGGGAGTGGCTACACCTTC
TRBD2 - TRBJ2-3 TRBV4-2 CASSQGLGGGADTQYF TGTGCCAGCAGCCAAGGCCTCGGGGGGGGTGCAGATACGCAGTATTTT
- - TRBJ2-4 TRBV24-1 CATSDPGVSENIQYF TGTGCCACCAGTGACCCAGGGGTTTCAGAAAACATTCAGTACTTC
- - TRBJ2-2 TRBV18 CASSPYRGGPGELFF TGTGCCAGCTCACCATACAGGGGAGGTCCCGGGGAGCTGTTTTTT
- once TRBJ1-6 TRBV14 CASSQGTVYSPLHF TGTGCCAGCAGCCAAGGGACAGTGTATTCACCCCTCCACTTT
TRBD1 - TRBJ1-3 TRBV2 CASSERGLGNTIYF TGTGCCAGCAGTGAAAGGGGGCTTGGAAACACCATATATTTT
- - TRBJ2-7 TRBV27 CASSLTGPTLEQYF TGTGCCAGCAGTTTAACAGGACCTACTCTCGAGCAGTACTTC
- - TRBJ1-5 TRBV6-2/TRBV6-3 CASSPRDRIDQPQHF TGTGCCAGCAGCCCGCGGGACCGAATAGATCAGCCCCAGCATTTT
- - TRBJ1-2 TRBV7-2 CASSFSGFNYGYTF TGTGCCAGCAGCTTTTCGGGATTTAACTATGGCTACACCTTC
- - TRBJ1-2 TRBV27 CASSLTGDLFYGYTF TGTGCCAGCAGTTTAACGGGAGACCTCTTCTATGGCTACACCTTC
TRBD1 - TRBJ1-1 TRBV30 CAWKAEGAKRAFF TGTGCCTGGAAGGCGGAGGGGGCTAAGCGAGCTTTCTTT
- - TRBJ2-5 TRBV11-2 CASSLGGLETQYF TGTGCCAGCAGCTTAGGAGGGTTGGAGACCCAGTACTTC
TRBD1 - TRBJ2-5 TRBV2 CASRRTGGAETQYF TGTGCCAGCAGGCGGACAGGGGGCGCAGAGACCCAGTACTTC
- - TRBJ1-4 TRBV13 CASSRRSNNEKLFF TGTGCCAGCAGCCGGAGGAGTAATAATGAAAAACTGTTTTTT
- - TRBJ2-1 TRBV3-1/TRBV3-2 CASSQDGQDYNEQFF TGTGCCAGCAGCCAAGATGGGCAGGACTACAATGAGCAGTTCTTC
TRBD1 - TRBJ1-1 TRBV4-2 CASSQATGAGMNTEAFF TGTGCCAGCAGCCAAGCAACAGGGGCGGGTATGAACACTGAAGCTTTCTTT
- - TRBJ2-5 TRBV14 CASSPRRKDYSETQYF TGTGCCAGCAGCCCTCGACGAAAGGACTATTCGGAGACCCAGTACTTC
- - TRBJ1-2 TRBV15 CATSRDGGMGGYTF TGTGCCACCAGCAGAGATGGGGGGATGGGTGGCTACACCTTC
- - TRBJ2-7 TRBV11-2 CASSPYVPRGRGEQYF TGTGCCAGCAGCCCATACGTACCGCGGGGGCGTGGGGAGCAGTACTTC
- - TRBJ1-2 TRBV19 CASSIGGADYGYTF TGTGCCAGTAGTATAGGGGGCGCAGACTATGGCTACACCTTC
TRBD1 - TRBJ1-2 TRBV5-1 CASSSSPKDRGAGYTF TGCGCCAGCAGCTCGAGCCCAAAGGACAGGGGGGCTGGCTACACCTTC
- - TRBJ1-4 TRBV4-3 CASSQDVPATNEKLFF TGCGCCAGCAGCCAAGATGTCCCTGCAACTAATGAAAAACTGTTTTTT
- - TRBJ1-2 TRBV6-5 CASSYGWEGGYTF TGTGCCAGCAGTTACGGGTGGGAGGGCGGCTACACCTTC
- - TRBJ2-2 TRBV6-2/TRBV6-3 CASSTDSATFTGELFF TGTGCCAGCAGCACAGATTCGGCTACGTTCACCGGGGAGCTGTTTTTT
TRBD2 - TRBJ2-3 TRBV18 CASSPFGLAAITDTQYF TGTGCCAGCTCACCATTCGGACTAGCAGCAATCACAGATACGCAGTATTTT
TRBD1 - TRBJ2-7 TRBV19 CASSIVGQGEFYEQYF TGTGCCAGTAGTATAGTCGGACAGGGGGAATTTTACGAGCAGTACTTC
TRBD1 - TRBJ2-3 TRBV6-2/TRBV6-3 CASSKTGGTDTQYF TGTGCCAGCAGTAAAACAGGGGGCACAGATACGCAGTATTTT
- - TRBJ1-4 TRBV11-1 CASSFRSDEKLFF TGTGCCAGCAGCTTTAGATCGGATGAAAAACTGTTTTTT
- - TRBJ1-5 TRBV4-3 CASSQEVAQPQHF TGCGCCAGCAGCCAAGAGGTGGCACAGCCCCAGCATTTT
TRBD1 - TRBJ1-5 TRBV2 CASSGTGGYQPQHF TGTGCCAGCAGTGGAACAGGGGGCTATCAGCCCCAGCATTTT
TRBD1 - TRBJ1-5 TRBV7-7 CASSQTGTGYIRGRNQPQHF TGTGCTAGCAGCCAGACCGGGACAGGGTATATCAGGGGTAGAAATCAGCCCCAGCATTTT
- - TRBJ2-1 TRBV7-6 CASSLMPGGYNEQFF TGTGCCAGCAGCTTAATGCCAGGGGGGTACAATGAGCAGTTCTTC
TRBD2 - TRBJ2-5 TRBV5-6 CASSPGGGWQETQYF TGTGCCAGCAGCCCGGGGGGGGGTTGGCAAGAGACCCAGTACTTC
- once TRBJ2-1 TRBV12-3/TRBV12-4 CASSLTGNEQFF TGTGCCAGCAGTTTGACGGGCAATGAGCAGTTCTTC
TRBD2 - TRBJ2-2 TRBV10-3 CAIRGGTGTGELFF TGTGCCATCCGCGGGGGAACTGGCACCGGGGAGCTGTTTTTT
TRBD2 few TRBJ2-1 TRBV19 CASSIGGLRGGQNNEQFF TGTGCCAGTAGTATAGGAGGATTGCGGGGGGGCCAAAACAATGAGCAGTTCTTC
TRBD2 - TRBJ2-7 TRBV5-1 CASGGEGTYEQYF TGCGCCAGCGGAGGGGAGGGAACCTACGAGCAGTACTTC
- - TRBJ1-3 TRBV6-5 CASSAQAGNTIYF TGTGCCAGCAGCGCCCAGGCTGGAAACACCATATATTTT